This entry lists 12 T cell receptor beta chains sequenced from one sample in a study of T cell repertoires in cytomegalovirus infection. TCRdb reanalysed the reads using MiXCR and keeps one entry per CDR3 protein. Found here are roughly 200,000 distinct CDR3 sequences, 9.5% of them singletons; the top ten hold roughly 4.8%. Sequencing was performed on PBMCs. The receptors shown here come from a human donor in good health (CMV status not recorded). Some clones in this sample may be carry-over from other donors' samples.

The V call is TRBV14, the J call TRBJ2-3; 8 nucleotides line up with TRBD2. With 0 bases clipped from V and 2 bases from J, the junction kept 4 bases outside the gene matches. Germline CDR1 SGHDN, CDR2 FVKESK. This CDR3 contains 16 residues. The CDR3 region is CASSQELAETTDTQYF. The CDR3 DNA reads TGTGCCAGCAGCCAAGAACTAGCGGAGACCACAGATACGCAGTATTTT.

This clonotype was observed many times. This chain uses TRBV7-2 with TRBJ1-1, with D perhaps matching TRBD1 (6 bases). V was trimmed by 3 bases and J by 1 base, leaving 9 bases between them. CDR3 length: 14 amino acids. Germline-derived CDR1 and CDR2 are SGHTA and FQGNSA. CDR3 loop: CASSFPGANTEAFF. The CDR3 nucleotides are TGTGCCAGCAGCTTCCCAGGGGCGAACACTGAAGCTTTCTTT. The full variable domain, with the rest looked up from reference TRBV7-2 and TRBJ1-1, is GAGVSQSPSNKVTEKGKDVELRCDPISGHTALYWYRQSLGQGLEFLIYFQGNSAPDKSGLPSDRFSAERTGGSVSTLTIQRTQQEDSAVYLCASSFPGANTEAFFGQGTRLTVV.

A few counts support this clonotype. CDR3 loop: CSAQRDGGYEKLFF. CDR3 coding DNA: TGCAGTGCTCAGAGGGACGGAGGATATGAAAAACTGTTTTTT. This chain uses TRBV20-1 with TRBJ1-4; D may be TRBD1 (5 bases). Looked up from germline, CDR1 is DFQATT and CDR2 is SNEGSKA (reference sequence). Trimming removed 5 bases from V and 6 bases from J, with 16 bases in between. The CDR3 is 14 residues long.

This sequence joins TRBV13 and TRBJ2-5; D is uncertain. In germline, CDR1 is PRHDT, CDR2 FYEKMQ (reference sequence). The V gene lost 5 bases and the J gene lost 1 base, with 14 bases spanning the gap. CDR3 length: 15 residues. The CDR3 DNA follows: TGTGCCAGCAGCCCTCTCAGACGGTTCCAAGAGACCCAGTACTTC. Its protein is CASSPLRRFQETQYF.

J is TRBJ2-2 and V is TRBV6-2 or TRBV6-3; 8 nucleotides agree with TRBD2. With 2 bases clipped from V and 7 bases from J, the junction kept 15 bases outside the gene matches. The length of the CDR3 is 18 residues. Germline V gene lookup returns CDR1 MNHEY and CDR2 SVGEGT. DNA for the CDR3: TGTGCCAGCAGTTACGCTCCCCGGGGGGGCCCCAGGGGCGGGGAGCTGTTTTTT. This translates into CASSYAPRGGPRGGELFF.

The sample holds many counts of this clonotype. The V call is TRBV6-2 or TRBV6-3, the J call TRBJ2-7, with 11 positions matching TRBD2. The J segment lost 0 bases and the V segment lost 4 bases, leaving 2 bases of the junction unmatched. Germline-derived CDR1 and CDR2 are MNHEY and SVGEGT. CDR3 length equals 15 residues. In nucleotides, the CDR3 is TGTGCCAGCAGTTCGACTAGCGGGATCTCCTACGAGCAGTACTTC. This translates into CASSSTSGISYEQYF.

Only a few counts were recorded for this clonotype. The J gene is TRBJ2-2, the V gene TRBV7-9, with 8 bases that match TRBD2. The CDR3 loop spans 16 amino acids. J was trimmed by 0 bases and V by 3 bases; bases with no gene match: 3. CDR1 is SEHNR and CDR2 is FQNEAQ in the germline V gene (reference sequence). CDR3 amino acids: CASSLQRGTNTGELFF. The CDR3 coding sequence is TGTGCCAGCAGCTTGCAGCGGGGGACGAACACCGGGGAGCTGTTTTTT.

This clonotype was picked up a small number of times. V is TRBV24-1 and J is TRBJ1-2; tentatively, D is TRBD1 (5 bases). Germline V CDR1 and CDR2: KGHDR, SFDVKD. The CDR3 extends over 15 amino acids. The germline V and J ends were trimmed by 0 bases and 7 bases, with 14 bases remaining between them. The CDR3 sequence: CATSDLGTSVSGYTF. CDR3 DNA sequence: TGTGCCACCAGTGATTTGGGGACGTCAGTTTCTGGCTACACCTTC.

This clonotype was observed at least ten times. The chain combines TRBV7-2 with TRBJ1-1; maybe TRBD1 (6 bases). CDR3 length equals 14 residues. V shed 2 bases and J shed 1 base, with 8 bases lying between them. Germline-derived CDR1 and CDR2 are SGHTA and FQGNSA. For the CDR3, the DNA is TGTGCCAGCAGCTTACTAGGGGGGAACACTGAAGCTTTCTTT. Its protein is CASSLLGGNTEAFF. The whole variable domain, remainder taken from reference TRBV7-2 and TRBJ1-1, is GAGVSQSPSNKVTEKGKDVELRCDPISGHTALYWYRQSLGQGLEFLIYFQGNSAPDKSGLPSDRFSAERTGGSVSTLTIQRTQQEDSAVYLCASSLLGGNTEAFFGQGTRLTVV.

This chain connects TRBV5-5 to TRBJ2-7; TRBD1 might be the D (5 bases). The CDR3 extends over 15 amino acids. Trimming stripped 0 bases from V and 3 bases from J, with 13 bases between. Germline values: CDR1 SGHKS, CDR2 YYEKEE (reference sequence). The DNA of the CDR3 is TGTGCCAGCAGCTTGGTCCAGGGAATCAGCTACGAGCAGTACTTC. Protein sequence: CASSLVQGISYEQYF.

The chain couples TRBV5-5 to TRBJ2-7; D is possibly TRBD1 (6 bases). CDR1 and CDR2 from the germline V gene are SGHKS and YYEKEE (reference sequence). Trimming left V 0 bases short and J 4 bases short, with 11 bases between. CDR3 length equals 14 residues. The CDR3 coding sequence is TGTGCCAGCAGCTTGGGGTCCAGGGGATACGAGCAGTACTTC. It specifies CASSLGSRGYEQYF.

This clonotype was seen a handful of times. This chain connects TRBV20-1 to TRBJ1-1; D unclear. The CDR3 length is 14 residues. Looked up from germline, CDR1 is DFQATT and CDR2 is SNEGSKA (reference sequence). Trimming removed 3 bases from V and 1 base from J, with 12 bases in between. This chain's CDR3 is CSASSGSQNTEAFF. CDR3 DNA: TGCAGTGCTAGCTCCGGGTCCCAGAACACTGAAGCTTTCTTT.